This T cell receptor (beta chain) was found in a study of cytomegalovirus exposure and HLA in healthy donors. Study summary: Unique TCRs numbering about 87 million, obtained from HLA-typed donors, made up an early data release.

To note about this clone: What it binds is not known.

Vbeta (60) and Jbeta (13) primers were used in the PCR. The protocol was immunoSEQ multiplex PCR, while the TCRdb copy is restricted to in-frame clones and leaves out a portion. The sample has about 140,000 clones, around 65% seen once. Study-wide results and limits: Analyzed later, most CMV-associated TCR beta chains appeared HLA-restricted. Across HLA loci, a later analysis found differing TCR association rates, with DRB1 most and HLA-C fewest. Diagnosis of cytomegalovirus status made by the classifier reportedly showed high specificity and sensitivity.

CDR3 length equals 16 residues. The J gene is TRBJ2-7, the V gene TRBV7-5; the table's TRBD1 call for D was not verified on the DNA. TRBV7-5 is deemed a pseudogene. Sequencing was done on a sample of PBMCs. This receptor was identified in an older woman in good health and CMV-seronegative. The CDR3 DNA reads TGTGTCAGAAGCTCGCCGGGACAGACTGACTCCTACGAGCAGTACTTC. Translating gives CVRSSPGQTDSYEQYF.